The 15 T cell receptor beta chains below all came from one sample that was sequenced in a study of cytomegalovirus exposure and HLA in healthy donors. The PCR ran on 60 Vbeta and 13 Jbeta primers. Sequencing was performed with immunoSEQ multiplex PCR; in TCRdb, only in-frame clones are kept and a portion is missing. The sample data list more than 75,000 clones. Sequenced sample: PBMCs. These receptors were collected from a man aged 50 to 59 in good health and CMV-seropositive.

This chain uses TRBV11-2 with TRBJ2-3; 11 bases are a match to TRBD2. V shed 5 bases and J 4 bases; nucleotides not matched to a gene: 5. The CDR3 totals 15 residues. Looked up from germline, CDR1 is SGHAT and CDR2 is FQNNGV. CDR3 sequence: CASSVSGRAPDTQYF. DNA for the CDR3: TGTGCCAGCAGCGTTAGCGGGAGGGCCCCAGATACGCAGTATTTT.

This CDR3 reads CASRPTGVEEKLFF. The CDR3 bases are TGCGCCAGCCGGCCGACAGGGGTAGAGGAAAAACTGTTTTTT. The rearrangement links TRBV5-1 to TRBJ1-4; 8 bases fit TRBD1. The CDR3 length is 14 residues. The V gene end was trimmed by 7 bases and the J gene end by 8 bases; junction bases not matched to a gene: 10. Germline assignment: CDR1 SGHRS and CDR2 YFSETQ.

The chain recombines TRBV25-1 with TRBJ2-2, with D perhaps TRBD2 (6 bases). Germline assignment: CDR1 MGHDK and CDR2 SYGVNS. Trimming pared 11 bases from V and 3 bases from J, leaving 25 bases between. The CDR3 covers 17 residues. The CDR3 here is CAVGDGGGFAYTGELFF. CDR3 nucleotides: TGTGCCGTGGGGGACGGAGGAGGGTTCGCTTACACCGGGGAGCTGTTTTTT. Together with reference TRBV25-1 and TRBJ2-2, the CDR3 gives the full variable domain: EADIYQTPRYLVIGTGKKITLECSQTMGHDKMYWYQQDPGMELHLIHYSYGVNSTEKGDLSSESTVSRIRTEHFPLTLESARPSHTSQYLCAVGDGGGFAYTGELFFGEGSRLTVL.

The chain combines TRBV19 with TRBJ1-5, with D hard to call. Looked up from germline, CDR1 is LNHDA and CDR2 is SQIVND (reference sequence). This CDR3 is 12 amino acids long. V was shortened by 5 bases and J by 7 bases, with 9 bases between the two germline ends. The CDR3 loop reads CASSPYKQPQHF. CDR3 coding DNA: TGTGCCAGTAGTCCTTATAAACAGCCCCAGCATTTT.

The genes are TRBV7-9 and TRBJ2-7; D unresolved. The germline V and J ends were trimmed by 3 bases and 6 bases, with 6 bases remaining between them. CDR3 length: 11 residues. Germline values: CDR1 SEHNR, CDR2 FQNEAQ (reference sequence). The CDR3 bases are TGTGCCAGCAGCTTTGGCGGCGAGCAGTACGTC. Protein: CASSFGGEQYV.

The CDR3 bases are TGTGCCAGCAGCGTAGGACGGGACAGCTCCTACAATGAGCAGTTCTTC. This translates into CASSVGRDSSYNEQFF. The gene calls are TRBV9 and TRBJ2-1; 7 bases match TRBD1. The CDR3 contains 16 residues. Losses at the gene ends were 0 bases for V and 0 bases for J; bases not matched to a gene: 3. Germline values: CDR1 SGDLS, CDR2 YYNGEE.

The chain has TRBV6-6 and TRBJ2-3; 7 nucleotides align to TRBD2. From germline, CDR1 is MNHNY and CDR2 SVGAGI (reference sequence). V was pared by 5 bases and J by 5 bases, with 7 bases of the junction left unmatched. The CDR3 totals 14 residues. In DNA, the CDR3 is TGTGCCAGCAGTGAGCGGGAAGGTCAAGATACGCAGTATTTT. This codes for CASSEREGQDTQYF.

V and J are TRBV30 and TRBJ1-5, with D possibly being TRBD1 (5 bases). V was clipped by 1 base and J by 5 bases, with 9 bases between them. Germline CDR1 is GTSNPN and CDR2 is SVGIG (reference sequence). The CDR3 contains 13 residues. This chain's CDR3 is CAWSGGDHQPQHF. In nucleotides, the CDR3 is TGTGCCTGGAGTGGGGGGGACCATCAGCCCCAGCATTTT.

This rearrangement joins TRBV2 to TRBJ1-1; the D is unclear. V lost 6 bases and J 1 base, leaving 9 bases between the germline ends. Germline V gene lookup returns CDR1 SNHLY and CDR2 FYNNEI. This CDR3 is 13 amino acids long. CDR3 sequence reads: CASRREANTEAFF. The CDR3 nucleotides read TGTGCCAGCAGAAGGGAGGCGAACACTGAAGCTTTCTTT.

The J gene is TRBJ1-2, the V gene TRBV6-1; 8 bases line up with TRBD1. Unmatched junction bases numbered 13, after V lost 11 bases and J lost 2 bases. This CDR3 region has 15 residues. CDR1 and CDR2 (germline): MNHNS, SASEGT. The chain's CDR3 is CAGSRDRLANYGYTF. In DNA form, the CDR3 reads TGTGCCGGTTCCCGGGACAGGCTTGCAAACTATGGCTACACCTTC.

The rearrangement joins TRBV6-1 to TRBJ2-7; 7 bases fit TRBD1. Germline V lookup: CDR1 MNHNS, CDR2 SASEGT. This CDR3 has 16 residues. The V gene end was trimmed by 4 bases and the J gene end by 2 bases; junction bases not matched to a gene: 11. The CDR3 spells CASSGGGGPNPYEQYF. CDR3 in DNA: TGTGCCAGCAGTGGAGGGGGCGGACCGAACCCCTACGAGCAGTACTTC.

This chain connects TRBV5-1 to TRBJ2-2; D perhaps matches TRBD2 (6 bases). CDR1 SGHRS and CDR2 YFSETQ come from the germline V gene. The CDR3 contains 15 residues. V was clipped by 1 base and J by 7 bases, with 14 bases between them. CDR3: CASSLRLLEGGELFF. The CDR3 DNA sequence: TGCGCCAGCAGCTTGCGGTTGTTGGAGGGCGGGGAGCTGTTTTTT.

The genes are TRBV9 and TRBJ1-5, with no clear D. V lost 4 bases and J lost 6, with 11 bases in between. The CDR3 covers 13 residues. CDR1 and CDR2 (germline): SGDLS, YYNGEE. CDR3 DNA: TGTGCCAGCAGCCCAAATAGTGTTCAGCCCCAGCATTTT. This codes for CASSPNSVQPQHF. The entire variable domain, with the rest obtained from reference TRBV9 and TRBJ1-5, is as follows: DSGVTQTPKHLITATGQRVTLRCSPRSGDLSVYWYQQSLDQGLQFLIQYYNGEERAKGNILERFSAQQFPDLHSELNLSSLELGDSALYFCASSPNSVQPQHFGDGTRLSIL.

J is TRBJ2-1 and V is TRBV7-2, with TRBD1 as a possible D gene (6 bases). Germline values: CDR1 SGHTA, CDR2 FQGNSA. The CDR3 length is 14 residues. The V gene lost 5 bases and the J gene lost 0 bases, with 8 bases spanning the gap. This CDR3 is CASSPTGSYNEQFF. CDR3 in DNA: TGTGCCAGCAGCCCGACAGGCTCCTACAATGAGCAGTTCTTC.

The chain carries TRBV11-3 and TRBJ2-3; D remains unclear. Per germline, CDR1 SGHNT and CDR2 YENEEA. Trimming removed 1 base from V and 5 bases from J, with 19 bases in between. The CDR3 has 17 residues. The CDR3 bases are TGTGCCAGCAGCTTAGGTCTATGGCCAAGCGAGGAAGATACGCAGTATTTT. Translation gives CASSLGLWPSEEDTQYF.